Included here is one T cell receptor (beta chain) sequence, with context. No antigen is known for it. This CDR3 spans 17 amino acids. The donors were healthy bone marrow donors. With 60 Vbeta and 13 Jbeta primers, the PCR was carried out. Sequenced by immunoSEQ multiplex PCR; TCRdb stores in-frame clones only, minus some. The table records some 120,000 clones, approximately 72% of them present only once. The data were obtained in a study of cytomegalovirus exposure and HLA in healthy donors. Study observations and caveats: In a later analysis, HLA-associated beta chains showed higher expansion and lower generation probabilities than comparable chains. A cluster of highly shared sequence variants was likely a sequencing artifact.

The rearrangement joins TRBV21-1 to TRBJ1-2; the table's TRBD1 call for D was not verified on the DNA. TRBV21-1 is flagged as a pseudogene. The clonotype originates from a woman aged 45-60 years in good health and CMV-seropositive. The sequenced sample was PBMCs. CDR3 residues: CASSKVRTGRGTYGYTF. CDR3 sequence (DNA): TGTGCCAGCAGCAAAGTCCGGACAGGTCGAGGAACCTATGGCTACACCTTC.